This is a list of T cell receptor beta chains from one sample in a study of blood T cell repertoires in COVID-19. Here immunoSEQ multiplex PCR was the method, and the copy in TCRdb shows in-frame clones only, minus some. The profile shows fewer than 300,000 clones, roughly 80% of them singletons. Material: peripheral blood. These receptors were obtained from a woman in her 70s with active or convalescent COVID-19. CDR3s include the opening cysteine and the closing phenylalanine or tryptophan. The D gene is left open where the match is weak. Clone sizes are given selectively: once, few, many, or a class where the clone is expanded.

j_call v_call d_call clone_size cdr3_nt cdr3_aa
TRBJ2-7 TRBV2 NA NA TGTGCCAGGGCCCGGGGAGCCGGCTACGAGCAGTACTTC CARARGAGYEQYF
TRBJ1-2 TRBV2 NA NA TGTGCCAGCGACAGGAACTATGGCTACACCTTC CASDRNYGYTF
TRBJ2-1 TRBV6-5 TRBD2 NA TGTGCCAGCAGTTACTCGCTTGGGACTAACAATGAGCAGTTCTTC CASSYSLGTNNEQFF
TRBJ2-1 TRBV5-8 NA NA TGTGCCAGCAGCCCTCGGACGGGGTACAATGAGCAGTTCTTC CASSPRTGYNEQFF
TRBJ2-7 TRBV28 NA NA TGTGCCAGCAGTCCCTTGGGGTCCGACTACTACGAGCAGTACTTC CASSPLGSDYYEQYF
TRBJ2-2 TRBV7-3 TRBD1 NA TGTGCCAGCAGCAGCAGAACGACAGGGCTGGAGGCCGGGGAGCTGTTTTTT CASSSRTTGLEAGELFF
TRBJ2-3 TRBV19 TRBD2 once TGTGCCAGTAGTATGGGACTAGCGGGGTACAGCTGGACAGATACGCAGTATTTT CASSMGLAGYSWTDTQYF
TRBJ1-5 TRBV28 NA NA TGTGCCAGCAAGGGGGGGGGTCAGCCCCAGCATTTT CASKGGGQPQHF
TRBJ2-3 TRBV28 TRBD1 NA TGTGCCAGCAGTTTAGTTACGGGACAGGGGGTAGATACGCAGTATTTT CASSLVTGQGVDTQYF
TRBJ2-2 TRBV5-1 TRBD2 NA TGCGCCAGCAGCTCGGGACTAGCGGAGAACACCGGGGAGCTGTTTTTT CASSSGLAENTGELFF
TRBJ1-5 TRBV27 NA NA TGTGCCAGCAGGAACAGGGCCAATCAGCCCCAGCATTTT CASRNRANQPQHF
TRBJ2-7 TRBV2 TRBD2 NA TGTGCCAGCACCCTGGGGACTAGCGCATACTACGAGCAGTACTTC CASTLGTSAYYEQYF
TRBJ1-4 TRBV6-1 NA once TGTGCCAGCAGTGAATATTTAGGAGCTATTAATGAAAAACTGTTTTTT CASSEYLGAINEKLFF
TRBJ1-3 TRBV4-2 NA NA TGTGCCAGCAGCCAAGGTGCCGGGGGGCCTGGAAACACCATATATTTT CASSQGAGGPGNTIYF
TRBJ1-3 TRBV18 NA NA TGTGCCAGCTCACCGGGCGGGGTCTACGGCACCATATATTTT CASSPGGVYGTIYF
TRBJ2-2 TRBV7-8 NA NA TGTGCCAGCAGCTTAGCAGGGGCCTTCACCGGGGAGCTGTTTTTT CASSLAGAFTGELFF
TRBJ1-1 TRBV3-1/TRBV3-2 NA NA TGTGCCAGCAGTAAAAGAGGGTTGTACACTGAAGCTTTCTTT CASSKRGLYTEAFF
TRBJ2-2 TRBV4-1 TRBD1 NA TGCGCCAGCAGTCCCTGGGACAGGACATACACCGGGGAGCTGTTTTTT CASSPWDRTYTGELFF
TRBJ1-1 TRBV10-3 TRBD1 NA TGTGCCGTGGGACAGATGAACACTGAAGCTTTCTTT CAVGQMNTEAFF
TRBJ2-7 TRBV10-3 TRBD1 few TGTGCCATCAGTGCGGGGACAGGGAGGGGCGAGCAGTACTTC CAISAGTGRGEQYF
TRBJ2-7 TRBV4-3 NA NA TGCGCCAGCAGCCAGACTAGACCGGCCTACGAGCAGTACTTC CASSQTRPAYEQYF
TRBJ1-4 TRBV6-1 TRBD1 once TGTGCCAGCAGTGAAGAGGGACAGGGACCTAATGAAAAACTGTTTTTT CASSEEGQGPNEKLFF
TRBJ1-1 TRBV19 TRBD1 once TGTGCCAGTAGTAAGGGACAGGGGAGTCGAACTGAAGCTTTCTTT CASSKGQGSRTEAFF
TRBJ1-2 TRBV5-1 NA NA TGCGCCAGCAGCTGGGGGGGTAATGATTATGGCTACACCTTC CASSWGGNDYGYTF
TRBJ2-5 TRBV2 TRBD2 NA TGTGCCAGCAGGTGGGCTAGCGGGGGAGAGACCCAGTACTTC CASRWASGGETQYF
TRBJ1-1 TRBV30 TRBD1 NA TGTGCCTGGGCGGGACAGGGGACTGAAGCTTTCTTT CAWAGQGTEAFF
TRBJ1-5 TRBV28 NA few TGTGCCAGCAGACCCACAGGGTTTTCGTGGACCGATCAGCCCCAGCATTTT CASRPTGFSWTDQPQHF
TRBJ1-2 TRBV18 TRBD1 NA TGTGCCAGCTCACGACCGGGGCAGGGGGTATATGGCTACACCTTC CASSRPGQGVYGYTF
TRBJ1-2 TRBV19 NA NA TGTGCCAGTAGTATACTGGGGACTGATTATGGCTACACCTTC CASSILGTDYGYTF
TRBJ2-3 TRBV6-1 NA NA TGTGCCAGCAGTGAAGAGGGGGGGAAAGGGACAATAAACACAGATACGCAGTATTTT CASSEEGGKGTINTDTQYF
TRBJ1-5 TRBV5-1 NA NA TGCGCCAGCAGCTTGGAGGGGGACGATCAGCCCCAGCATTTT CASSLEGDDQPQHF
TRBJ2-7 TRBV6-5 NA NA TGTGCCAGCAGTTACTCATCCCAGGGGCCTTACGAGCAGTACTTC CASSYSSQGPYEQYF
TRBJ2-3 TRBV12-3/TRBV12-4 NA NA TGTGCCAGCAGTCTCCTCACTGGAGATACGCAGTATTTT CASSLLTGDTQYF
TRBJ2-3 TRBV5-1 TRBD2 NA TGCGCCAGCAGTATAACTAGCGGGAGTCAAGATACGCAGTATTTT CASSITSGSQDTQYF
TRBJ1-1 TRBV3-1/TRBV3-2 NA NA TGTGCCAGCAGCCACCAGGGGAGCACTGAAGCTTTCTTT CASSHQGSTEAFF
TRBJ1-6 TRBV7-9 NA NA TGTGCCAGCAGCTTAGCCTATCACAATTCACCCCTCCACTTT CASSLAYHNSPLHF
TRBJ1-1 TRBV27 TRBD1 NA TGTGCCAGCAGTCCTAGGACAGGGAACCCCAAAGCTTTCTTT CASSPRTGNPKAFF
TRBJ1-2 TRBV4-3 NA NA TGCGCCAGCAGCCAAGAAGCCAGGGGATATGGCTACACCTTC CASSQEARGYGYTF
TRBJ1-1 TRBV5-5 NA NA TGTGCCAGCAGGGCCCTCCCGGAGGGCACTGAAGCTTTCTTT CASRALPEGTEAFF